Below are 32 T cell receptor beta chains sequenced from a single sample in a study of blood T cell repertoires in COVID-19 (TCRdb year 2020). The library was obtained by the immunoSEQ multiplex PCR assay. TCRdb stores this immuneACCESS table with in-frame sequences only. Part of the clones is absent; in the studies checked, under half of the shortfall reflects unresolved V genes, and no reason is known for the rest. This sample comprises 50,000 to 80,000 clones, more than 75% of them detected only once. Of the sample, 13% to 15% is held by the ten largest clones. The sample consisted of peripheral blood. These receptors all stem from a man between 60 and 75 years old with COVID-19, enrolled during active disease.

This rearrangement joins TRBV3-1 (or the pseudogene TRBV3-2) to TRBJ2-7, with 9 nucleotides matching TRBD2. V was clipped by 0 bases and J by 2 bases; unmatched bases: 2. Germline CDR1 LGHDT, CDR2 YNNKEL (reference sequence). This CDR3 spans 15 amino acids. Written as DNA, the CDR3 is TGTGCCAGCAGCCAAGAGGTAGCGGGGGCCTACGAGCAGTACTTC. Translation gives CASSQEVAGAYEQYF.

This chain links TRBV20-1 with TRBJ2-6, with D possibly matching TRBD2 (6 bases). The ends were cut back, 6 bases at V and 0 bases at J, with 12 bases in the middle. The V gene's germline CDR1 is DFQATT and CDR2 SNEGSKA (reference sequence). The CDR3 runs to 15 residues. The CDR3 DNA reads TGCAGTGCGAGTAGCGGTTACTCTGGGGCCAACGTCCTGACTTTC. This codes for CSASSGYSGANVLTF.

V usage is TRBV11-3 and J usage is TRBJ2-2; a possible D gene is TRBD2 (6 bases). Germline lookup yields CDR1 SGHNT and CDR2 YENEEA. The ends were cut back, 3 bases at V and 7 bases at J, with 12 bases in the middle. CDR3 length: 14 amino acids. For the CDR3, the DNA is TGTGCCAGCAGCTTTGGAGGGGTTGGCGGGGAGCTGTTTTTT. Residues: CASSFGGVGGELFF.

The V gene is TRBV29-1, the J gene TRBJ2-7; D remains unclear. The CDR3 length is 11 residues. The germline V gene has CDR1 SQVTM and CDR2 ANQGSEA. V was pared by 1 base and J by 3 bases, with 4 bases between. The CDR3 DNA reads as TGCAGCGTTGAAGCAGACTACGAGCAGTACTTC. Its translation: CSVEADYEQYF.

The chain links TRBV24-1 to TRBJ1-5; D gene ambiguous. The CDR3 runs to 15 residues. CDR1 is KGHDR and CDR2 is SFDVKD in the germline V gene. Trimming removed 5 bases from V and 6 bases from J, with 16 bases in between. The CDR3 protein is CATSGTGSEFQPQHF. The CDR3 nucleotides read TGTGCCACCAGTGGAACGGGGTCCGAATTTCAGCCCCAGCATTTT.

V is TRBV5-1 and J is TRBJ2-5; 7 nucleotides align to TRBD1. Per the germline V gene, CDR1 is SGHRS and CDR2 is YFSETQ. The V gene end was trimmed by 4 bases and the J gene end by 5 bases; junction bases not matched to a gene: 8. The CDR3 runs to 14 residues. The CDR3 region has the DNA TGCGCCAGCAGCGAGACAGGGACGGGTGAGACCCAGTACTTC. Its protein product is CASSETGTGETQYF.

This chain connects TRBV7-6 to TRBJ2-1, with TRBD2 matching 14 bases. Germline CDR1 is SGHVS and CDR2 is FNYEAQ. The V segment lost 1 base and the J segment 7 bases; nucleotides outside the gene matches: 0. This CDR3 contains 15 residues. CDR3 loop: CASSLGTSGRNEQFF. The CDR3 coding sequence is TGTGCCAGCAGCTTAGGGACTAGCGGGAGGAATGAGCAGTTCTTC. Variable domain in full (rest from reference TRBV7-6 and TRBJ2-1): GAGVSQSPRYKVTKRGQDVALRCDPISGHVSLYWYRQALGQGPEFLTYFNYEAQQDKSGLPNDRFSAERPEGSISTLTIQRTEQRDSAMYRCASSLGTSGRNEQFFGPGTRLTVL.

This chain connects TRBV6-4 to TRBJ1-5; D gene unclear. Per the germline V gene, CDR1 is MRHNA and CDR2 is SNTAGT. The germline V and J ends were trimmed by 2 bases and 4 bases, with 18 bases remaining between them. CDR3 length: 17 amino acids. The CDR3 here is CASSDLPIVEQNQPQHF. As DNA, the CDR3 is TGTGCCAGCAGTGACCTCCCCATCGTTGAACAGAATCAGCCCCAGCATTTT.

V is TRBV11-3 and J is TRBJ2-7; D is undetermined. Trimming removed 5 bases from V and 6 bases from J, with 11 bases in between. CDR3 length: 12 amino acids. From germline, CDR1 is SGHNT and CDR2 YENEEA. The CDR3: CASSPNIGEQYF. The CDR3 region has the DNA TGTGCCAGCAGCCCGAATATCGGCGAGCAGTACTTC.

The CDR3: CASSLVLLPVEGYTF. The CDR3 DNA sequence: TGTGCCAGCAGCTTAGTCCTCCTCCCCGTGGAGGGCTACACCTTC. V is TRBV7-9 and J is TRBJ1-2, with D uncertain. With 1 base removed from V and 8 bases from J, the gap between germline ends came to 17 bases. This CDR3 contains 15 residues. Germline V lookup: CDR1 SEHNR, CDR2 FQNEAQ (reference sequence).

The CDR3 is CSVLPSGNEQFF. Here the CDR3 DNA reads TGCAGCGTTTTGCCTAGCGGCAATGAGCAGTTCTTC. This rearrangement joins TRBV29-1 to TRBJ2-1; 7 nucleotides agree with TRBD2. Germline trimming cut 5 bases from V and 6 bases from J; bases unmatched to any gene: 4. The CDR3 spans 12 residues. Germline assignment: CDR1 SQVTM and CDR2 ANQGSEA.

The V call is TRBV5-6, the J call TRBJ2-7; 8 bases agree with TRBD1. The CDR3 has 15 amino acids. The trim removed 0 bases at V and 3 bases at J, leaving 5 bases unmatched. Looked up from germline, CDR1 is SGHDT and CDR2 is YYEEEE. CDR3 sequence reads: CASSLEWTGRYEQYF. In DNA form, the CDR3 reads TGTGCCAGCAGCTTGGAATGGACAGGGCGCTACGAGCAGTACTTC.

This clone showed up many times. The rearrangement links TRBV2 to TRBJ1-2, with 7 bases aligning to TRBD1. The germline V gene has CDR1 SNHLY and CDR2 FYNNEI. The CDR3 has 18 residues. With V trimmed by 3 bases and J by 0 bases, 13 bases remained unmatched. Written as DNA, the CDR3 is TGTGCCAGCAGTGACTTTTGGACAGGTGACACGCCTAACTATGGCTACACCTTC. Amino acid sequence: CASSDFWTGDTPNYGYTF.

The CDR3 loop reads CASSWGHNTGELFF. In nucleotides, the CDR3 is TGTGCCAGCAGCTGGGGACACAACACCGGGGAGCTGTTTTTT. The chain has TRBV11-3 and TRBJ2-2, with D possibly being TRBD1 (6 bases). The V gene lost 4 bases and the J gene lost 2 bases, with 8 bases spanning the gap. Germline assignment: CDR1 SGHNT and CDR2 YENEEA. CDR3 length: 14 amino acids.

The chain is built from TRBV5-4 and TRBJ2-3; 7 bases align to TRBD1. The CDR3 runs 14 residues. V was clipped by 3 bases and J by 2 bases; unmatched bases: 3. From germline, CDR1 is SGHNT and CDR2 YYREEE (reference sequence). For the CDR3, the DNA is TGTGCCAGCAGCTCAGGGACAGACACAGATACGCAGTATTTT. This encodes CASSSGTDTDTQYF.

This rearrangement joins TRBV18 to TRBJ1-2; 7 bases fit TRBD1. CDR1 is KGHSH, CDR2 LQKENI, per germline. This CDR3 is 14 amino acids long. The V gene end was trimmed by 4 bases and the J gene end by 4 bases; junction bases not matched to a gene: 6. The CDR3: CASSQQTGLYGYTF. Here the CDR3 DNA reads TGTGCCAGCTCACAGCAGACAGGGCTCTATGGCTACACCTTC.

This clone was counted once. V and J are TRBV5-4 and TRBJ2-4; 10 bases fit TRBD1. The CDR3 sequence is 17 residues long. The junction had 11 bases not matched to a gene; V was cut back by 4 bases and J by 4 bases. Germline V gene lookup returns CDR1 SGHNT and CDR2 YYREEE (reference sequence). The CDR3 protein is CASSTWDRGKGKNIQYF. The CDR3 region has the DNA TGTGCCAGCAGCACCTGGGACAGGGGAAAGGGAAAAAACATTCAGTACTTC.

This clone was seen once. The CDR3 loop is CASSPGQDNQPQHF. DNA for the CDR3: TGCGCCAGCAGCCCCGGACAGGACAATCAGCCCCAGCATTTT. The chain carries TRBV4-1 and TRBJ1-5; 7 nucleotides agree with TRBD1. Germline V gene sequence: CDR1 MGHRA, CDR2 YSYEKL. The CDR3 sequence is 14 residues long. J lost 3 bases, V lost 4 bases, and 3 bases had no gene match.

CDR3 region: CASSQEEAWTSGPTDTQYF. The CDR3 nucleotides read TGTGCCAGCAGCCAAGAGGAGGCTTGGACTAGCGGACCGACGGATACGCAGTATTTT. V and J are TRBV3-1 (or the pseudogene TRBV3-2) and TRBJ2-3; 10 positions match TRBD2. The ends lost 0 bases at V and 6 bases at J; junction bases unmatched: 15. This CDR3 region has 19 residues. Germline V gene lookup returns CDR1 LGHDT and CDR2 YNNKEL (reference sequence).

The gene calls are TRBV5-4 and TRBJ1-1; D is possibly TRBD1 (6 bases). This CDR3 contains 14 residues. The germline V and J ends were trimmed by 4 bases and 5 bases, with 15 bases remaining between them. Germline V gene lookup returns CDR1 SGHNT and CDR2 YYREEE (reference sequence). CDR3 protein: CASSVTGISTEAFF. The CDR3, as DNA: TGTGCCAGCAGCGTAACAGGGATAAGTACTGAAGCTTTCTTT.

This clone has only one observation. This sequence joins TRBV18 and TRBJ1-2; a possible D gene is TRBD1 (6 bases). The CDR3 has 13 amino acids. In germline, CDR1 is KGHSH, CDR2 LQKENI. V lost 3 bases and J lost 8, with 13 bases in between. The CDR3 region is CASSPEDSRGYTF. CDR3 coding DNA: TGTGCCAGCTCACCTGAGGACAGCCGGGGCTACACCTTC.

The rearrangement uses TRBV14 and TRBJ2-3; D is possibly TRBD2 (6 bases). Trimming pared 2 bases from V and 8 bases from J, leaving 20 bases between. Germline-derived CDR1 and CDR2 are SGHDN and FVKESK. The CDR3 is made up of 16 amino acids. For the CDR3, the DNA is TGTGCCAGCAGCCAATACGGGACTGGGGGAGGAGGTACGCAGTATTTT. Protein sequence: CASSQYGTGGGGTQYF.

This clone was observed a single time. The chain uses TRBV5-5 and TRBJ1-1; 7 positions agree with TRBD1. The CDR3 extends over 13 amino acids. CDR1 is SGHKS and CDR2 is YYEKEE in the germline V gene (reference sequence). Trimming at V came to 4 bases and at J to 7 bases, leaving 7 bases not matched to a gene. The CDR3 DNA sequence: TGTGCCAGCAGCCGCGACAGGGATGGTGAAGCTTTCTTT. Translated, it gives CASSRDRDGEAFF.

The chain joins TRBV6-2 or TRBV6-3 to TRBJ1-2, with 7 bases matching TRBD1. V shed 5 bases and J 8 bases; nucleotides not matched to a gene: 11. The CDR3 totals 14 residues. Germline values: CDR1 MNHEY, CDR2 SVGEGT. CDR3 protein: CASSNRGAVRGYTF. The CDR3 region has the DNA TGTGCCAGCAGTAACAGGGGCGCGGTTCGCGGCTACACCTTC.

This chain joins TRBV27 and TRBJ2-7; 10 bases agree with TRBD2. Losses at the gene ends were 0 bases for V and 3 bases for J; bases not matched to a gene: 2. Germline V gives CDR1 MNHEY, CDR2 SMNVEV (reference sequence). The CDR3 length is 15 residues. The DNA for the CDR3 is TGTGCCAGCAGTTTATCCCTAGCGGGAGACTACGAGCAGTACTTC. Residues: CASSLSLAGDYEQYF.

Comments on this clone: The sample has other DNA sequences that encode this CDR3 too. The chain has TRBV6-5 and TRBJ1-1; no clear D. Per the germline V gene, CDR1 is MNHEY and CDR2 is SVGAGI. The CDR3 is 12 amino acids. Trimming left V 6 bases short and J 3 bases short, with 8 bases between. In nucleotides, the CDR3 is TGTGCCAGCAGCCTCAGGTACACTGAAGCTTTCTTT. Its translation: CASSLRYTEAFF.

This sequence joins TRBV5-6 and TRBJ1-2, with D possibly matching TRBD1 (5 bases). CDR1 SGHDT and CDR2 YYEEEE come from the germline V gene. CDR3 length equals 13 residues. Trimming removed 3 bases from V and 3 bases from J, with 9 bases in between. The CDR3 loop is CASSYPTDYGYTF. The CDR3 coding sequence is TGTGCCAGCAGCTACCCGACAGACTATGGCTACACCTTC.

The rearrangement links TRBV9 to TRBJ1-1; D remains unclear. With 7 bases removed from V and 7 bases from J, the gap between germline ends came to 14 bases. The germline gives CDR1 SGDLS, CDR2 YYNGEE. The CDR3 is made up of 12 amino acids. This chain's CDR3 is CASCREEGEAFF. CDR3 DNA sequence: TGTGCCAGCTGCCGGGAGGAAGGTGAAGCTTTCTTT.

The chain couples TRBV5-4 to TRBJ1-1, with unresolved D. The germline V gene has CDR1 SGHNT and CDR2 YYREEE (reference sequence). With 4 bases removed from V and 0 bases from J, the gap between germline ends came to 13 bases. The CDR3 extends over 15 amino acids. The CDR3 reads CASSRTRDMNTEAFF. The CDR3 DNA reads as TGTGCCAGCAGCCGCACCCGGGATATGAACACTGAAGCTTTCTTT.

This chain connects TRBV2 to TRBJ1-5; 11 nucleotides align to TRBD1. V shed 7 bases, J shed 4 bases, and the junction held 3 bases outside the gene matches. The CDR3 sequence is 14 residues long. CDR1 and CDR2 from the germline V gene are SNHLY and FYNNEI. The CDR3 DNA reads as TGTGCCAGCACCGGGACAGGGGGAAATCAGCCCCAGCATTTT. Protein: CASTGTGGNQPQHF.

The chain is built from TRBV9 and TRBJ2-2; 11 nucleotides match TRBD2. The CDR3 is made up of 17 amino acids. Looked up from germline, CDR1 is SGDLS and CDR2 is YYNGEE. V was pared by 4 bases and J by 4 bases, with 9 bases of the junction left unmatched. CDR3 sequence: CASSPRTSGLGTGELFF. The CDR3 DNA sequence: TGTGCCAGCAGCCCCCGGACTAGCGGGTTGGGCACCGGGGAGCTGTTTTTT.

The chain couples TRBV6-5 to TRBJ1-6, with unresolved D. From germline, CDR1 is MNHEY and CDR2 SVGAGI. CDR3 length equals 13 residues. Trimming removed 10 bases at V and 9 bases at J, with 16 bases between. The CDR3 reads CATQAGESSPLHF. In DNA, the CDR3 is TGTGCCACACAAGCGGGAGAAAGTTCACCCCTCCACTTT.